This T cell receptor (beta chain) originates from a study of blood T cell repertoires in COVID-19. This clone was seen a few times. Germline values: CDR1 MRHNA, CDR2 SNTAGT. Trimming left V 6 bases short and J 9 bases short, with 9 bases between. CDR3 length: 11 residues. How the authors handled the data: Scientists estimated how many nucleated cells there were by amplifying reference gene primers. Clones were read by immunoSEQ multiplex PCR, and TCRdb kept only the in-frame ones, dropping some. V and J calls and clone size are those listed in that table; D and trimming were worked out from the DNA. There are tens of thousands of clones in the sample; roughly 77% occur only once, and around a tenth lies in the top ten.

The TCR sequence derives from a human donor in a cohort sampled during active COVID-19. This chain links TRBV6-4 with TRBJ2-1; D possibly corresponds to TRBD2 (5 bases). The sample comprised peripheral blood. The CDR3 reads CASSAGGEQFF. DNA of the CDR3: TGTGCCAGCAGCGCAGGAGGTGAGCAGTTCTTC.